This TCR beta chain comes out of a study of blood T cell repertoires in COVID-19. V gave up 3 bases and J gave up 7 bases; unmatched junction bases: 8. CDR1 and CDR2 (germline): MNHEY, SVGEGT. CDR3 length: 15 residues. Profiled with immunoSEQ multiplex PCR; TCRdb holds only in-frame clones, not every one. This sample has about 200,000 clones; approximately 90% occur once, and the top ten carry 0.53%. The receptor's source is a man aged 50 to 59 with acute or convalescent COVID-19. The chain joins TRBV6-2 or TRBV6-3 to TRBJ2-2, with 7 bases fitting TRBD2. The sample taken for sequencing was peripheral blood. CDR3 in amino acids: CASSYSGGEGGELFF. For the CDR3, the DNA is TGTGCCAGCAGTTATTCGGGGGGAGAAGGCGGGGAGCTGTTTTTT.